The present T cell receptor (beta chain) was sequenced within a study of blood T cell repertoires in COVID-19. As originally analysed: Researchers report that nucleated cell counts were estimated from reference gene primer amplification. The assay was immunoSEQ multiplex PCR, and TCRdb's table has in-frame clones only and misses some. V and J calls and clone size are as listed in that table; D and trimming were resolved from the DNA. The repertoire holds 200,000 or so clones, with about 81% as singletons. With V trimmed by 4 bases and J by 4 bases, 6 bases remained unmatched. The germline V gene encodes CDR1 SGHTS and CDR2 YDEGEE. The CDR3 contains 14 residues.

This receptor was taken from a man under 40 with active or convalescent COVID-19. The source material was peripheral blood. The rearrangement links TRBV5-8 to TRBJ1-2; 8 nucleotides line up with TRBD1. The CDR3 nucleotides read TGTGCCAGCAGCGTCGGACAGGGAAGCTATGGCTACACCTTC. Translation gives CASSVGQGSYGYTF.